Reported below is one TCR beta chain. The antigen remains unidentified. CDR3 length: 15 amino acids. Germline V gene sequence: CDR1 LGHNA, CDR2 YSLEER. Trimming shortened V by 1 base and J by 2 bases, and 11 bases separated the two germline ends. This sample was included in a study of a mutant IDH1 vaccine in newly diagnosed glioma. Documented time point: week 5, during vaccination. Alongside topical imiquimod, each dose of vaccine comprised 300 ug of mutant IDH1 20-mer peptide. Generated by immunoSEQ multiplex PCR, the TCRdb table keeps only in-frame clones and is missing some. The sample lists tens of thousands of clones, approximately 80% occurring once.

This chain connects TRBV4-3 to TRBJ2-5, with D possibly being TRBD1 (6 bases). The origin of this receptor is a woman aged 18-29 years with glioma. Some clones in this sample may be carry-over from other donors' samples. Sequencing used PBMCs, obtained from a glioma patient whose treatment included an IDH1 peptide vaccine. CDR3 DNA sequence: TGCGCCAGCAGCCAAGGGCTAGGGGGACAAGAGACCCAGTACTTC. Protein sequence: CASSQGLGGQETQYF.